The T cell receptor beta chain described here comes from a study of T cells in Graves' hyperthyroidism and ophthalmopathy. Amplification yielded TCR beta CDR3 regions, with RNA transcripts as the source. Carried out on the TCR CDR3, a first-round RT-PCR used the HTBI primer set. TCRdb re-analysed the multiplex PCR reads in MiXCR, keeping a single row per CDR3 protein. Found here are 310,000 or so distinct CDR3 sequences, around 15% of them singletons; the top ten hold approximately 57%. V lost 3 bases to trimming and J lost 1 base, with 12 bases between them. Germline loops: CDR1 MNHGY, CDR2 SVAAGI. The CDR3 runs to 15 residues.

Sequencing input: blood. The sequence derives from a woman aged 55-75 years with Graves' ophthalmopathy. The chain recombines TRBV6-9 with TRBJ1-2; TRBD1 is a possible D gene (6 bases). CDR3 nucleotide sequence: TGTGCCAGCAGTTACGGGGGGGGGCTTAACTATGGCTACACCTTC. It is translated as CASSYGGGLNYGYTF.